Below, 2 T cell receptor beta chains from the same sample are listed, as sequenced in a study of response to subunit inactivated influenza vaccine. One entry per CDR3 protein, called by TCRdb with MiXCR from the RT-PCR reads. Of about 500,000 distinct CDR3 sequences listed, more than 15% are singletons. Specimen: CD4+ T cells sorted from PBMCs, collected around 2 years after vaccination. The receptors stem from a man between 50 and 69 years old who received an inactivated influenza vaccine.

This clonotype came up many times. This sequence joins TRBV5-1 and TRBJ2-3; TRBD2 aligns across 10 bases. Germline V gene sequence: CDR1 SGHRS, CDR2 YFSETQ. This CDR3 region has 13 residues. Trimming took 5 bases from V and 6 from J; bases not matched to a gene: 3. DNA for the CDR3: TGCGCCAGCAGGTCTAGCGGGAGTGATACGCAGTATTTT. Its protein product is CASRSSGSDTQYF. The full variable domain, its missing parts supplied by reference TRBV5-1 and TRBJ2-3, is KAGVTQTPRYLIKTRGQQVTLSCSPISGHRSVSWYQQTPGQGLQFLFEYFSETQRNKGNFPGRFSGRQFSNSRSEMNVSTLELGDSALYLCASRSSGSDTQYFGPGTRLTVL.

This clonotype turned up a few times. The J gene is TRBJ2-1, the V gene TRBV6-2 or TRBV6-3; weak D call: TRBD2 (6 bases). The germline V gene encodes CDR1 MNHEY and CDR2 SVGEGT. CDR3 length equals 16 residues. Between the trimmed V and J ends, which lost 5 bases and 0 bases, there was a span of 14 bases. The CDR3 nucleotides are TGTGCCAGCAGTAGGGACTCCCTCAGCTCCTACAATGAGCAGTTCTTC. Translation: CASSRDSLSSYNEQFF.